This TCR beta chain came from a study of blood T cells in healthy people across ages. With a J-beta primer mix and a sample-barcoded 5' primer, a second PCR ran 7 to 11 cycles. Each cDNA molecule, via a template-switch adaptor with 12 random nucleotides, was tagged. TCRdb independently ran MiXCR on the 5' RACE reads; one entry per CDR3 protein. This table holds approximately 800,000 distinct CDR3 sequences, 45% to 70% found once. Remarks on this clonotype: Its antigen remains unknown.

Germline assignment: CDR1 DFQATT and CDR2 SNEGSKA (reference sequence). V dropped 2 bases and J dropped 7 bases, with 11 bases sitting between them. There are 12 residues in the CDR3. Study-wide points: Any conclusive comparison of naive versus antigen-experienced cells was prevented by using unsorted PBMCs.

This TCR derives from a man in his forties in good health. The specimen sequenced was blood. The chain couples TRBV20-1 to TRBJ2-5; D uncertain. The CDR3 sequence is CSARLVATTQYF. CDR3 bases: TGCAGTGCTAGACTAGTGGCAACGACCCAGTACTTC.